The present T cell receptor (beta chain) was sequenced within a study of response to subunit inactivated influenza vaccine. Study-wide results and caveats: Authors proposed each seasonal influenza vaccination draws in few new T cells.

This clonotype turned up a few times. Its target is not known. The CDR3 sequence is 15 residues long. The ends lost 5 bases at V and 10 bases at J; junction bases unmatched: 8. In germline, CDR1 is SNHLY, CDR2 FYNNEI. TCRdb re-analysed the RT-PCR reads in MiXCR, keeping a single row per CDR3 protein. The sample contains 700,000 to 800,000 distinct CDR3 sequences, around a sixth of which appear only once. V usage is TRBV2 and J usage is TRBJ2-1, with 13 bases fitting TRBD2. The sequence was obtained from a middle-aged man who received an inactivated influenza vaccine. The starting material was PBMCs from blood, obtained more than 4 days after vaccination. DNA for the CDR3: TGTGCCAGCAGTTCCGGGACTAGCGGGGCCGGGGAGCAGTTCTTC. It yields the protein CASSSGTSGAGEQFF.